A selection of T cell receptor beta chains follows, all from one sample in a study of blood T cell repertoires in COVID-19. Produced via immunoSEQ multiplex PCR; TCRdb's table is partial and in-frame only. Among around 250,000 clones listed, around 90% were seen once. Sequencing was performed on PBMCs or T cells enriched from blood (not recorded which). The source of these receptors is a human donor in a cohort exposed to, infected with or recovered from COVID-19 (not recorded which). The donor label of this sample is uncertain. Both conserved end residues are part of each CDR3. D genes are given only for firm matches. A clone size is listed for some rows: how often the clone was seen (once, few, many), or a class if it is expanded.

d_gene	len	abundance	v_gene	j_gene	CDR3nt	CDR3aa
TRBD2	17	.	TRBV5-4	TRBJ2-3	TGTGCCAGCACCCCCTCCCCTAGCGGGGCTTTCACAGATACGCAGTATTTT	CASTPSPSGAFTDTQYF
TRBD1	16	.	TRBV28	TRBJ1-1	TGTGCCAGCAGTTTATCAACGACAGGGCGGCACACTGAAGCTTTCTTT	CASSLSTTGRHTEAFF
TRBD2	17	.	TRBV9	TRBJ2-5	TGTGCCAGCAGCGTAGAGCCTAGCGGGGGCCTTAAAGAGACCCAGTACTTC	CASSVEPSGGLKETQYF
.	12	once	TRBV29-1	TRBJ2-1	TGCAGCGTTGAGGCTAGCTACAATGAGCAGTTCTTC	CSVEASYNEQFF
.	14	.	TRBV24-1	TRBJ2-3	TGTGCCACCCGAGGGAGTGTGGGCACAGATACGCAGTATTTT	CATRGSVGTDTQYF
.	13	.	TRBV12-3/TRBV12-4	TRBJ1-2	TGTGCCAGCAGTTTTGAGTACGGTCATGGCTACACCTTC	CASSFEYGHGYTF
TRBD2	16	.	TRBV5-4	TRBJ2-2	TGTGCCAGCAGCGCTGGACTAGCGGCGAACACCGGGGAGCTGTTTTTT	CASSAGLAANTGELFF
TRBD1	16	once	TRBV25-1	TRBJ1-5	TGTGCCAGCAGTGCAGGGGGTGGTTTTAGCAATCAGCCCCAGCATTTT	CASSAGGGFSNQPQHF
TRBD1	16	.	TRBV6-1	TRBJ1-2	TGTGCCAGCAGTGCCCGGACAGGGGGCCTGGACTATGGCTACACCTTC	CASSARTGGLDYGYTF
.	15	.	TRBV30	TRBJ1-1	TGTGCCTGGAGTGTACGGAAGGGGTGGAACACTGAAGCTTTCTTT	CAWSVRKGWNTEAFF
.	16	.	TRBV7-8	TRBJ1-5	TGTGCCAGCAGCCCAAAGAGGACAGAAAGCAATCAGCCCCAGCATTTT	CASSPKRTESNQPQHF
.	14	.	TRBV20-1	TRBJ1-2	TGCAGTGCTAGTAAAGGGGCCACGAACTATGGCTACACCTTC	CSASKGATNYGYTF
TRBD1	17	.	TRBV15	TRBJ1-3	TGTGCCACCAGCAGCTTCCAAAGGGGGCGCTTCGGAAACACCATATATTTT	CATSSFQRGRFGNTIYF
.	10	.	TRBV30	TRBJ2-1	TGTGCCTGCTCCCGTCATGAGCAGTTCTTC	CACSRHEQFF
TRBD1	15	few	TRBV7-8	TRBJ1-5	TGTGCCAGCAGCCCAGGGGGTGGGAGCAATCAGCCCCAGCATTTT	CASSPGGGSNQPQHF
.	12	.	TRBV30	TRBJ2-2	TGTGCCTGGAGTGAGCAGGTCGGGGAGCTGTTTTTT	CAWSEQVGELFF
.	16	.	TRBV19	TRBJ1-1	TGTGCCAGTAGTCCGAGTCCGATGACAAGCATGACTGAAGCTTTCTTT	CASSPSPMTSMTEAFF
TRBD1	18	.	TRBV11-3	TRBJ1-5	TGTGCCAGCAGCTTAGATCACTGGGCGACAGGGGCAAAACAGCCCCAGCATTTT	CASSLDHWATGAKQPQHF
TRBD2	16	.	TRBV19	TRBJ2-3	TGTGCCACTTCCCTCGCAGCGGGGGGGCCCACAGATACGCAGTATTTT	CATSLAAGGPTDTQYF
TRBD1	14	.	TRBV29-1	TRBJ1-2	TGCAGCGGAGGGGGACAGGGGCTCCTCTATGGCTACACCTTC	CSGGGQGLLYGYTF
.	11	.	TRBV6-5	TRBJ1-5	TGTGCCAGCAGCGGGGGTCAGCCCCAGCATTTT	CASSGGQPQHF
TRBD2	14	.	TRBV30	TRBJ2-3	TGTGCCTGGACCGTAGCGGGGGGGACAGATACGCAGTATTTT	CAWTVAGGTDTQYF
.	13	.	TRBV30	TRBJ1-6	TGTGCCTGGAGTGTACAACTAAATTCACCCCTCCACTTT	CAWSVQLNSPLHF
.	13	.	TRBV7-2	TRBJ1-4	TGTGCCAGCAGCTCCTTTTACGGGGAAAAACTGTTTTTT	CASSSFYGEKLFF
.	13	once	TRBV19	TRBJ2-5	TGTGCCAGTAGTATAGCTAGCAGGGAGACCCAGTACTTC	CASSIASRETQYF
.	13	.	TRBV5-1	TRBJ1-2	TGCGCCAGCAGCTTGCGGAGTAACTATGGCTACACCTTC	CASSLRSNYGYTF
.	14	.	TRBV18	TRBJ1-2	TGTGCCAGCTCACCACCGAACAGGATCTATGGCTACACCTTC	CASSPPNRIYGYTF
TRBD2	16	.	TRBV4-1	TRBJ2-5	TGCGCCAGCAGCCCCAATCAGCGGGGGGCGCAAGAGACCCAGTACTTC	CASSPNQRGAQETQYF
.	13	once	TRBV7-2	TRBJ2-5	TGTGCCAGCAGCTTTTCGGGGGAAGAGACCCAGTACTTC	CASSFSGEETQYF
.	16	.	TRBV27	TRBJ2-1	TGTGCCAGCAGTTTAAGGACGGGGGAAACCTACAATGAGCAGTTCTTC	CASSLRTGETYNEQFF
TRBD1	14	.	TRBV10-2	TRBJ2-1	TGCGCCAGCAGGGACAGGGGTTCCTACAATGAGCAGTTCTTC	CASRDRGSYNEQFF
.	12	.	TRBV5-6	TRBJ2-1	TGTGCCAGCAGCTTGCAGGGTTTCGAGCAGTTCTTC	CASSLQGFEQFF
.	14	.	TRBV2	TRBJ1-1	TGTGCCAGCAGTGAAACTTCGCGGAACACTGAAGCTTTCTTT	CASSETSRNTEAFF
TRBD2	16	.	TRBV27	TRBJ2-3	TGTGCCAGCAGTTTAAGGAGTAGCGGGGGCACAGATACGCAGTATTTT	CASSLRSSGGTDTQYF
TRBD1	15	.	TRBV5-1	TRBJ1-2	TGCGCCAGCAGCTTGGCCGGGGACAGTAACTATGGCTACACCTTC	CASSLAGDSNYGYTF
TRBD1	13	once	TRBV6-5	TRBJ1-3	TGTGCCAGCAGTCGACAGGGTGGAAACACCATATATTTT	CASSRQGGNTIYF
.	14	.	TRBV6-5	TRBJ2-1	TGTGCCAGCAGTCCCTTAGTAGGAGGGAATGAGCAGTTCTTC	CASSPLVGGNEQFF
.	18	.	TRBV27	TRBJ1-2	TGTGCCAGCAGTTTATTCCCCCTCGGTCTCGTGTCCGGAGGCGGCTACACCTTC	CASSLFPLGLVSGGGYTF
.	16	few	TRBV5-1	TRBJ1-4	TGCGCCAGCAGCTTGGCGGGAGGGGCAACTAATGAAAAACTGTTTTTT	CASSLAGGATNEKLFF
.	14	once	TRBV4-1	TRBJ2-7	TGCGCCAGCAGTTTAATTGACAATTCCTACGAGCAGTACTTC	CASSLIDNSYEQYF
TRBD2	14	.	TRBV19	TRBJ2-2	TGTGCCAGTAGCCTTTCAACGGGGGGCGGGGAGCTGTTTTTT	CASSLSTGGGELFF
TRBD1	14	.	TRBV28	TRBJ1-5	TGTGCCAGCAGGGAAACAGGGGCGGGTCAGCCCCAGCATTTT	CASRETGAGQPQHF
.	12	.	TRBV7-9	TRBJ2-1	TGTGCCAGCAGCTCCCTCCCCCCTGAGCAGTTCTTC	CASSSLPPEQFF
TRBD1	14	few	TRBV7-6	TRBJ1-2	TGTGCCAGCAGTCTCGGACAGGGGGCTGAAGGCTACACCTTC	CASSLGQGAEGYTF